This T cell receptor (beta chain) was profiled in a study of response to subunit inactivated influenza vaccine. The study, taken as a whole, reports: The study's authors posited that every seasonal influenza vaccination enlists few new T cells.

TCRdb re-called the RT-PCR reads with MiXCR, one entry per CDR3 protein. The sample carries about 700,000 distinct CDR3 sequences, about 15% recorded once. As to this clonotype: The antigen remains unidentified.

The sample was PBMCs from blood, taken less than 15 days before vaccination. The sequence came from a man between 45 and 60 years old who received an inactivated influenza vaccine.

The CDR3 here is CASSLTYSTGTAPNEQFF. The DNA for the CDR3 is TGCGCCAGCAGCTTAACTTACTCAACCGGGACCGCGCCTAATGAGCAGTTCTTC. V is TRBV5-1 and J is TRBJ2-1; D may be TRBD1 or TRBD2 (5 bases each). From germline, CDR1 is SGHRS and CDR2 YFSETQ. With 2 bases removed from V and 7 bases from J, the gap between germline ends came to 25 bases. This CDR3 contains 18 residues.